These 25 T cell receptor beta chains were all obtained from the same sample, sequenced in a study of shared clonotypes between healthy human individuals. CD45RO-negative cells were positively selected for CCR7, leaving out terminally differentiated effector memory CD45RA+ cells. Clones were sequenced by immunoSEQ multiplex PCR, and TCRdb holds only the in-frame ones, with some missing. This sample yields about 600,000 clones, of which roughly 98% are seen a single time; approximately 0.33% belongs to the top ten. The sample consisted of naive CD8+ T cells sorted from blood. These receptors all come from a man aged 25-40 years in good health.

This chain joins TRBV7-8 and TRBJ2-5, with D possibly called TRBD1 or TRBD2 (5 bases each). V lost 2 bases, J lost 1 base, and 8 bases lay in between. This CDR3 contains 14 residues. Per germline, CDR1 SGHVS and CDR2 FQNEAQ. The CDR3 DNA sequence: TGTGCCAGCAGCTTACCCGGGGCCCAAGAGACCCAGTACTTC. It codes for CASSLPGAQETQYF.

For this clone: Other DNA sequences in this sample translate to the same CDR3. The chain has TRBV7-9 and TRBJ2-2; D is undetermined. The CDR3 has 12 residues. Germline V CDR1 and CDR2: SEHNR, FQNEAQ (reference sequence). The V end was cut by 5 bases, the J end by 5 bases, with 6 bases between. The CDR3 is CASSPPTGELFF. The CDR3 DNA reads as TGTGCCAGCAGCCCACCAACCGGGGAGCTGTTTTTT.

This chain connects TRBV6-5 to TRBJ1-1; weak D call: TRBD1 (5 bases). Trimming cost V 6 bases and J 7 bases, with 9 bases left between them. The CDR3 is made up of 11 amino acids. Looked up from germline, CDR1 is MNHEY and CDR2 is SVGAGI. This CDR3 reads CASRGPHEAFF. The CDR3 bases are TGTGCCAGCAGGGGACCGCATGAAGCTTTCTTT.

J is TRBJ2-1 and V is TRBV9, with D possibly matching TRBD2 (6 bases). Per germline, CDR1 SGDLS and CDR2 YYNGEE. This CDR3 spans 13 amino acids. V lost 4 bases and J 8 bases, leaving 13 bases between the germline ends. This chain's CDR3 is CASSRDSPDEQFF. The CDR3 coding sequence is TGTGCCAGCAGCAGGGACTCCCCAGATGAGCAGTTCTTC. The whole variable domain, filled in from reference TRBV9 and TRBJ2-1, reads DSGVTQTPKHLITATGQRVTLRCSPRSGDLSVYWYQQSLDQGLQFLIQYYNGEERAKGNILERFSAQQFPDLHSELNLSSLELGDSALYFCASSRDSPDEQFFGPGTRLTVL.

The chain employs TRBV5-8 and TRBJ1-5; D is undetermined. This CDR3 spans 14 amino acids. V was trimmed by 4 bases and J by 0 bases, leaving 8 bases between them. CDR1 and CDR2 (germline): SGHTS, YDEGEE. DNA of the CDR3: TGTGCCAGCAGCACCAGGCCTAGCAATCAGCCCCAGCATTTT. The encoded protein is CASSTRPSNQPQHF.

V and J are TRBV13 and TRBJ2-4; D could derive from TRBD1 or TRBD2 (5 bases each). This CDR3 comprises 14 residues. V was pared by 5 bases and J by 7 bases, with 15 bases between. Germline V gene lookup returns CDR1 PRHDT and CDR2 FYEKMQ (reference sequence). For the CDR3, the DNA is TGTGCCAGCAGCCCCGCGCTCGAGGGGAACATTCAGTACTTC. This encodes CASSPALEGNIQYF.

Points on this clone: The same CDR3 can be traced to other DNA sequences in this sample. The V gene is TRBV7-9, the J gene TRBJ1-5, with a tentative D call TRBD1 (5 bases). V lost 0 bases to trimming and J lost 4 bases, with 7 bases between them. The length of the CDR3 is 14 residues. Germline CDR1 reads SEHNR; CDR2 reads FQNEAQ (reference sequence). This chain's CDR3 is CASSLAGGNQPQHF. DNA of the CDR3: TGTGCCAGCAGCTTAGCGGGGGGAAATCAGCCCCAGCATTTT.

This clone was found once. The chain carries TRBV9 and TRBJ2-2; D possibly corresponds to TRBD1 (7 bases). Germline CDR1 is SGDLS and CDR2 is YYNGEE. The CDR3 is 14 amino acids. Between the trimmed V and J ends, which lost 3 bases and 6 bases, there was a span of 12 bases. CDR3 in amino acids: CASSAGGQPGELFF. The CDR3 DNA reads as TGTGCCAGCAGCGCCGGGGGACAGCCCGGGGAGCTGTTTTTT.

J is TRBJ2-2 and V is TRBV5-4; a weak D match, TRBD2 (5 bases). V was pared by 4 bases and J by 5 bases, with 6 bases between. Germline V lookup: CDR1 SGHNT, CDR2 YYREEE (reference sequence). The CDR3 is 12 amino acids. Here the CDR3 reads CASSRGTGELFF. CDR3 sequence (DNA): TGTGCCAGCAGCCGCGGGACCGGGGAGCTGTTTTTT.

The genes are TRBV7-9 and TRBJ1-1, with D perhaps TRBD1 (6 bases). Between the trimmed V and J ends, which lost 0 bases and 1 base, there was a span of 9 bases. The CDR3 extends over 15 amino acids. The germline gives CDR1 SEHNR, CDR2 FQNEAQ (reference sequence). CDR3 sequence reads: CASSLASGANTEAFF. The CDR3 bases are TGTGCCAGCAGCTTAGCCTCGGGGGCGAACACTGAAGCTTTCTTT.

This clone was detected once. The gene calls are TRBV19 and TRBJ2-1; TRBD2 aligns across 8 bases. Germline values: CDR1 LNHDA, CDR2 SQIVND (reference sequence). Germline trimming cut 3 bases from V and 4 bases from J; bases unmatched to any gene: 8. CDR3 length: 16 amino acids. CDR3 amino acids: CASSMPSGSVYNEQFF. The CDR3 DNA reads as TGTGCCAGTAGTATGCCTAGCGGGTCCGTTTACAATGAGCAGTTCTTC.

The J gene is TRBJ1-4, the V gene TRBV28; D remains ambiguous. Germline lookup yields CDR1 MDHEN and CDR2 SYDVKM. This CDR3 has 15 amino acids. The V end lost 6 bases, the J end lost 6 bases, and 17 bases lay between the germline ends. In nucleotides, the CDR3 is TGTGCCAGCAGCCAAGGAAGGGTTGCGGATGAAAAACTGTTTTTT. Residues: CASSQGRVADEKLFF.

The table lists this clone with a count of one. V usage is TRBV2 and J usage is TRBJ1-1; D is uncertain. Per the germline V gene, CDR1 is SNHLY and CDR2 is FYNNEI. This CDR3 has 12 residues. The V and J ends lost 6 bases and 11 bases respectively, with 16 bases between them. CDR3 amino acids: CASRHPQGEAFF. In DNA form, the CDR3 reads TGTGCCAGCAGACACCCTCAAGGCGAGGCTTTCTTT.

The chain carries TRBV4-1 and TRBJ2-7, with D unclear. This CDR3 contains 15 residues. Germline CDR1 reads MGHRA; CDR2 reads YSYEKL. V dropped 1 base and J dropped 5 bases, with 15 bases sitting between them. The CDR3 nucleotides are TGCGCCAGCAGCCAAGCTCTTGGAAGACTTAACGAGCAGTACTTC. Its translation is CASSQALGRLNEQYF.

Concerning this clone itself: At one boundary the junction diverges from the germline segment, which might be a read error. Additional DNA sequences in this sample encode the identical CDR3. This chain joins TRBV7-9 and TRBJ2-1, with TRBD2 matching over 9 bases. This CDR3 has 15 residues. Per germline, CDR1 SEHNR and CDR2 FQNEAQ (reference sequence). The CDR3 region has the DNA TGTGCCAGCAGTTTAGTGGCGGGAGGGCCCAATGAGCAGTTCTTC. It codes for CASSLVAGGPNEQFF.

The J gene is TRBJ1-1, the V gene TRBV5-8; 10 nucleotides agree with TRBD1. After removal of 2 bases from V and 8 bases from J, the junction contained 6 bases not matched to a gene. CDR1 is SGHTS and CDR2 is YDEGEE in the germline V gene. CDR3 length: 14 amino acids. The CDR3 sequence is CASSLGQGENEAFF. The CDR3 bases are TGTGCCAGCAGCTTAGGACAGGGGGAAAACGAAGCTTTCTTT.

V gene TRBV7-9 combines with J gene TRBJ1-3, with D uncertain. CDR3 length equals 17 residues. V was trimmed by 4 bases and J by 0 bases, leaving 16 bases between them. Germline lookup yields CDR1 SEHNR and CDR2 FQNEAQ (reference sequence). CDR3 protein: CASSSALGSSSGNTIYF. CDR3 in DNA: TGTGCCAGCAGCTCCGCCCTAGGCTCAAGCTCTGGAAACACCATATATTTT.

This clone was detected only once. The chain links TRBV28 to TRBJ2-7, with 12 bases fitting TRBD2. The J segment lost 3 bases and the V segment lost 5 bases, leaving 5 bases of the junction unmatched. The CDR3 contains 15 residues. Germline V gene sequence: CDR1 MDHEN, CDR2 SYDVKM. DNA for the CDR3: TGTGCCAGCAGTAGAACGACTAGCGGGAGCTACGAGCAGTACTTC. Its translation is CASSRTTSGSYEQYF.

V is TRBV11-2 and J is TRBJ2-7, with D perhaps being TRBD1 or TRBD2 (5 bases each). The V end was cut by 0 bases, the J end by 1 base, with 16 bases between. The germline V gene has CDR1 SGHAT and CDR2 FQNNGV. The CDR3 covers 17 residues. DNA for the CDR3: TGTGCCAGCAGCTTAGAGGCGGGCCCGCAGGGATCCTACGAGCAGTACTTC. Residues: CASSLEAGPQGSYEQYF. The entire variable domain, with the rest obtained from reference TRBV11-2 and TRBJ2-7, is as follows: EAGVAQSPRYKIIEKRQSVAFWCNPISGHATLYWYQQILGQGPKLLIQFQNNGVVDDSQLPKDRFSAERLKGVDSTLKIQPAKLEDSAVYLCASSLEAGPQGSYEQYFGPGTRLTVT.

The chain links TRBV7-9 to TRBJ2-1; tentative D call: TRBD2 (6 bases). Germline V gene sequence: CDR1 SEHNR, CDR2 FQNEAQ (reference sequence). This CDR3 is 15 amino acids long. Deletions cut 5 bases from V and 8 bases from J, with 19 bases between. This CDR3 is CASSTGDSPFDEQFF. Here the CDR3 DNA reads TGTGCCAGCAGCACCGGGGACTCCCCATTCGATGAGCAGTTCTTC.

The rearrangement joins TRBV14 to TRBJ2-5; TRBD1 aligns across 10 bases. The germline V gene encodes CDR1 SGHDN and CDR2 FVKESK. This CDR3 comprises 13 residues. The V segment lost 7 bases and the J segment 5 bases; nucleotides outside the gene matches: 4. The CDR3, as DNA: TGTGCCAGCACCGACAGGGGGCCTGAGACCCAGTACTTC. Protein sequence: CASTDRGPETQYF. Full variable domain (outside the CDR3, taken from reference TRBV14 and TRBJ2-5): EAGVTQFPSHSVIEKGQTVTLRCDPISGHDNLYWYRRVMGKEIKFLLHFVKESKQDESGMPNNRFLAERTGGTYSTLKVQPAELEDSGVYFCASTDRGPETQYFGPGTRLLVL.

The chain has TRBV7-6 and TRBJ2-7; 9 nucleotides line up with TRBD1. Per the germline V gene, CDR1 is SGHVS and CDR2 is FNYEAQ. V lost 5 bases, J lost 4 bases, and 6 bases stayed unmatched. This CDR3 comprises 14 residues. In DNA form, the CDR3 reads TGTGCCAGCAGCGAACTGGGACAGGGATACGAGCAGTACTTC. Its translation: CASSELGQGYEQYF. Looking up the rest from reference TRBV7-6 and TRBJ2-7 gives the full variable domain: GAGVSQSPRYKVTKRGQDVALRCDPISGHVSLYWYRQALGQGPEFLTYFNYEAQQDKSGLPNDRFSAERPEGSISTLTIQRTEQRDSAMYRCASSELGQGYEQYFGPGTRLTVT.

This rearrangement joins TRBV7-9 to TRBJ2-7; TRBD2 agrees at 10 bases. Germline V gene data show CDR1 as SEHNR and CDR2 as FQNEAQ (reference sequence). V was clipped by 6 bases and J by 2 bases; unmatched bases: 7. CDR3 size: 15 residues. The CDR3 protein is CASSPFSGRPYEQYF. Here the CDR3 DNA reads TGTGCCAGCAGTCCTTTTAGCGGGAGGCCCTACGAGCAGTACTTC.

This chain connects TRBV19 to TRBJ2-1; D not certain. Germline CDR1 and CDR2: LNHDA and SQIVND (reference sequence). The CDR3 consists of 12 residues. The V end was cut by 7 bases, the J end by 5 bases, with 9 bases between. The CDR3, as DNA: TGTGCCAGTACCGACTGGGACAATGAGCAGTTCTTC. The encoded protein is CASTDWDNEQFF.

This chain connects TRBV7-9 to TRBJ2-4, with 8 bases that match TRBD2. CDR1 and CDR2 from the germline V gene are SEHNR and FQNEAQ (reference sequence). The CDR3 extends over 16 amino acids. Trimming took 3 bases from V and 0 from J; bases not matched to a gene: 4. CDR3 coding DNA: TGTGCCAGCAGCTTCAGCGGGGGCCTAGCCAAAAACATTCAGTACTTC. Amino acids: CASSFSGGLAKNIQYF.